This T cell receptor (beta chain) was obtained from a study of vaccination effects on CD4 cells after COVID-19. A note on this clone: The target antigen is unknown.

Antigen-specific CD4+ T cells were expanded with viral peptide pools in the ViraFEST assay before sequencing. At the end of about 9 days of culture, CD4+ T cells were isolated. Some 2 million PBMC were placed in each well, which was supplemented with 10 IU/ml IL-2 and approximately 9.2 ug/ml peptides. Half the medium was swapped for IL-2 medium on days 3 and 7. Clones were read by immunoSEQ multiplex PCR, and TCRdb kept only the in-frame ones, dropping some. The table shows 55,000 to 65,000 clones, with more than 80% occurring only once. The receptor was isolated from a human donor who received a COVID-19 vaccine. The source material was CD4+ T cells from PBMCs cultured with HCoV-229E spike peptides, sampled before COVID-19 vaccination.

The CDR3 nucleotides are TGTGCCAGCAGTGAATTGGGGGGATCAGATACGCAGTATTTT. It translates to CASSELGGSDTQYF. This sequence joins TRBV6-1 and TRBJ2-3; D is perhaps TRBD2 (6 bases). The CDR3 has 14 residues. CDR1 and CDR2 from the germline V gene are MNHNS and SASEGT. Trimming took off 2 bases at V and 4 bases at J, with 10 bases between the two ends.